This TCR beta chain was identified in a study of tumor and adjacent non-tumor tissue in lung cancer (dated by TCRdb to 2017 to 2018). Study-level background: Of the cohort, more than ten patients had adenocarcinoma, 2 had squamous cell carcinoma and 1 had small cell lung cancer. The study compared bulk TCRbeta repertoires from lung tumor tissue and matched distant non-tumor lung tissue of roughly 15 lung cancer patients. Ages among the roughly 15 patients ranged from roughly 31 to 85 years, there were approximately 10 men and 5 women, and disease was at TNM stage I to III. A total of some 130,000,000 productive TCRbeta reads were generated by sequencing, corresponding to an average of about 4.17 million reads per sample. TCRbeta CDR3 sequencing was performed on roughly 27 paired specimens, with one tumor sample and one normal lung sample collected per patient.

In its sample, this clonotype was seen once. Its antigen is unknown. No clone much larger than this one lies a single base away; base qualities are absent. Support from one read is weak. Library construction relied on multiplex PCR. Sequenced on an Illumina HiSeq 2500. TCRbeta libraries were built by three rounds of nested PCR using primers (Table S4), following protocols modified from ARM-PCR. Before sequencing, PCR products of 200-500 bp were cut from the gel and purified using the QIAquick gel extraction kit. The source study handled its data this way. Reads were cleaned using Trimmomatic, were merged into complete CDR3 sequences using FLASH, and were assigned to V(D)J germline segments using MiTCR. Clonal diversity was computed as the inverse Simpson's index with VDJtools. Productive reads were defined as in-frame sequences without a premature stop codon. The public reads were quality trimmed at Q25 with fastp and then assembled into clones with MiXCR by TCRdb, keeping productive beta chains. When rows share a CDR3 protein, they turn into one entry using the most common DNA and genes. The V and J calls follow TCRdb's processing rather than the paper's. The sample yields 65,000 to 90,000 distinct CDR3 sequences; around 70% were counted once. The ten largest make up roughly 12% of the sample.

The study at large found these results: The cohort had only about 14 patients, and the authors noted that larger samples and more detailed clinical data are needed. Tumor tissue showed significantly greater TCR diversity (inverse Simpson) than normal lung tissue (about 400 vs 150, P = 0.0075, Mann-Whitney U test). The sequencing platform is not named in the methods, and unique molecular identifiers are not mentioned. Because peripheral blood was not sequenced, the blood TCRbeta repertoires of the lung cancer patients in the study went unexamined. In normal lung, the top 100 clones accounted for a significantly larger cumulative share of the repertoire than in tumor tissue. TCR diversity was significantly higher in younger patients, and higher tumor TCR diversity was associated with shorter overall and disease-free survival.

Bulk unsorted tissue served as the source for RNA extraction, and RNA quality was assessed using a NanoDrop ND-1000 and an Agilent 2100. Newly diagnosed lung cancer patients without prior chemotherapy who had been admitted for thoracic surgery in China between August and November 2014 were enrolled as donors. The study excluded patients who had received radiotherapy or chemotherapy before or who had another cancer at the same time. Surgical tissue pieces of about 1-2.3 cm3 were preserved in RNAlater solution and were kept at -80 degrees C until use. This TCR was sampled from a woman in her seventies with non-small cell lung cancer. The material sequenced was lung tumor tissue.

CDR3 sequence: CASSLESGGAEFEKLFF. The DNA sequence follows: TGTGCCAGCAGCTTGGAGTCAGGGGGCGCAGAGTTCGAAAAACTGTTTTTT. The receptor chain draws on TRBV5-4 and TRBJ1-4, and TRBD1 aligns with 8 junction nucleotides. Compared with germline, V lacks 0 bases and J lacks 8 bases; bases without a gene match: 12. The CDR3 has 17 amino acids, counting the end cysteine and phenylalanine. The entry retains the CDR3 DNA only, 51 bases that are in frame from base 1. Looking up the germline V gene (reference sequence) yields CDR1 SGHNT and CDR2 YYREEE. Reference TRBV5-4 and TRBJ1-4 proteins supply the regions before and after the CDR3; the full variable domain is: ETGVTQSPTHLIKTRGQQVTLRCSSQSGHNTVSWYQQALGQGPQFIFQYYREEENGRGNFPPRFSGLQFPNYSSELNVNALELDDSALYLCASSLESGGAEFEKLFFGSGTQLSVL.